This T cell receptor (beta chain) was profiled in a study of blood T cells in healthy people across ages. With respect to this clonotype: The junction and the germline gene differ at one end; a read error may be behind it.

Germline V lookup: CDR1 DFQATT, CDR2 SNEGSKA (reference sequence). The CDR3 sequence is 15 residues long. For the second PCR, which ran for about 7 to 11 cycles, a sample-barcoded 5' primer and a J-beta primer mix were used. TCRdb re-called the 5' RACE reads through MiXCR, storing one row per CDR3 protein. This sample yields 750,000 to 1,000,000 distinct CDR3 sequences, of which 25% to 30% are seen a single time; roughly 10% belongs to the top ten. The same data also contributed to another study, on T cells of mothers and their children.

Material for sequencing was blood. The chain joins TRBV20-1 to TRBJ1-5; no clear D gene. The TCR sequence derives from a woman aged 40 to 50 in good health. CDR3 region: CSARRKGSYDQPRHF. For the CDR3, the DNA is TGCAGTGCTAGAAGAAAAGGGAGTTATGATCAGCCCCGGCATTTT.